The clone carrying this T cell receptor beta chain has more than one count but fewer than ten. The antigen remains undetermined. V shed 3 bases and J 5 bases; nucleotides not matched to a gene: 5. The germline V gene has CDR1 MGHDK and CDR2 SYGVNS. The CDR3 sequence is 16 residues long. This sample was taken from a study of T cell repertoires in cytomegalovirus infection. Across the whole study: In the study, CMV epitopes included recently identified HLA-C-restricted and well-studied HLA-B-restricted ones. Shared public TCR beta signatures pointed to both CMV infection and a matching HLA type. General study findings and limits: HLA-C-restricted CMV clonotypes gave the most frequent clonotype in two of eight donors.

One entry per CDR3 protein, called by TCRdb with MiXCR from the reads. Altogether approximately 89,000 distinct CDR3 sequences are present, roughly a quarter being singletons, with the ten largest covering roughly 50%. The rearrangement joins TRBV25-1 to TRBJ1-6; TRBD1 agrees at 9 bases. This TCR was sampled from a human donor in good health (CMV status not recorded). Some clones in this sample may be carry-over from other donors' samples. Sequencing was performed on CD8+ T cells from cultured PBMCs, taken from culture after CMV antigen stimulation. The CDR3 DNA follows: TGTGCCAGCAGTGAGGAACAGGGGGCAAATAATTCACCCCTCCACTTT. This translates into CASSEEQGANNSPLHF.